The 2 T cell receptor beta chains below were found in one sample sequenced in a study of technical replicates of blood from a few donors (dated by TCRdb to between 2016 and 2019). The protocol used for the library was the immunoSEQ multiplex PCR assay. Here the immuneACCESS table is served through TCRdb, limited to in-frame sequences with V and J called. Missing clones are a known gap in these copies; in checked studies unresolved V genes cover under half, and the rest lacks a known reason. Within this sample are under 85,000 clones, with about nine tenths of them counted one time only. 0.3% to 0.45% of the sample lies in the top ten. Sequenced: T cells isolated from PBMCs. The receptors here all came from a human donor in good health.

The V gene is TRBV29-1, the J gene TRBJ2-7; TRBD1 aligns across 8 bases. The junction had 6 bases not matched to a gene; V was cut back by 6 bases and J by 5 bases. The CDR3 sequence is 12 residues long. Germline CDR1 reads SQVTM; CDR2 reads ANQGSEA. For the CDR3, the DNA is TGCAGCGTAAACAGGGGGGCGGACGAGCAGTACTTC. Encoded protein: CSVNRGADEQYF.

This clone appeared a single time. V is TRBV7-9 and J is TRBJ1-1; D may be TRBD1 (5 bases). This CDR3 spans 15 amino acids. CDR1 is SEHNR, CDR2 FQNEAQ, per germline (reference sequence). The germline V and J ends were trimmed by 5 bases and 2 bases, with 15 bases remaining between them. The chain's CDR3 is CASSPWGSLNTEAFF. The DNA for the CDR3 is TGTGCCAGCAGCCCATGGGGCTCCCTAAACACTGAAGCTTTCTTT.